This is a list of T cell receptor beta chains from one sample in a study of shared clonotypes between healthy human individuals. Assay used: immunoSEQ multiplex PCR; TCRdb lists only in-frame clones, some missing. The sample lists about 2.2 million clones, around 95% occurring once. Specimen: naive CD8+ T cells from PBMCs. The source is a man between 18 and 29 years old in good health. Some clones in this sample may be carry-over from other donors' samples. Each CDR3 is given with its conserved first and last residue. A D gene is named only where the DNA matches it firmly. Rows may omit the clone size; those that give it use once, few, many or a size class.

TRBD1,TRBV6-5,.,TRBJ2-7,CASSPTGIYEQYF,TGTGCCAGCAGCCCGACAGGGATCTACGAGCAGTACTTC
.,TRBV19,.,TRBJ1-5,CASSILLTGNQPQHF,TGTGCCAGTAGTATACTTTTGACAGGCAATCAGCCCCAGCATTTT
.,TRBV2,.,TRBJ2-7,CASSAGDTAYEQYF,TGTGCCAGCAGTGCTGGGGACACAGCCTACGAGCAGTACTTC
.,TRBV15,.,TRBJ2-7,CATSSGGTSYEQYF,TGTGCCACCAGCAGTGGCGGGACCAGTTACGAGCAGTACTTC
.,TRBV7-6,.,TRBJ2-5,CASSLGLYRAVGETQYF,TGTGCCAGCAGCTTAGGCCTATACAGGGCCGTAGGGGAGACCCAGTACTTC
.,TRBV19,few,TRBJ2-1,CASSIARNEQFF,TGTGCCAGTAGTATAGCGCGCAATGAGCAGTTCTTC
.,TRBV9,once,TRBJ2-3,CASSVAIGSADTQYF,TGTGCCAGCAGCGTAGCTATCGGGAGTGCAGATACGCAGTATTTT
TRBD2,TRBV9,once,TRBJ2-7,CASSVGAAGGTYEQYF,TGTGCCAGCAGCGTAGGGGCTGCGGGGGGCACCTACGAGCAGTACTTC
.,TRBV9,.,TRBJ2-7,CASSAAATFSYEQYF,TGTGCCAGCAGCGCGGCGGCTACCTTCTCCTACGAGCAGTACTTC
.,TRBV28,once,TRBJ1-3,CASSLDSSGNTIYF,TGTGCCAGCAGTTTAGACAGCTCTGGAAACACCATATATTTT
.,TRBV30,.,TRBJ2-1,CAWSVHLSTRINNEQFF,TGTGCCTGGAGTGTACACCTTAGCACACGTATAAATAATGAGCAGTTCTTC
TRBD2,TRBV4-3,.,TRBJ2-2,CASSQGNRLAGAGELFF,TGCGCCAGCAGCCAAGGGAACAGACTAGCGGGAGCCGGGGAGCTGTTTTTT
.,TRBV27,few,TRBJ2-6,CASSPLDSGANVLTF,TGTGCCAGCAGTCCACTCGACTCTGGGGCCAACGTCCTGACTTTC
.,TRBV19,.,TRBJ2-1,CASSPGQYNEQFF,TGTGCCAGTAGTCCCGGACAGTACAATGAGCAGTTCTTC
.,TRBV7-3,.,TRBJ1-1,CASSGPENTEAFF,TGTGCCAGCAGCGGACCCGAAAACACTGAAGCTTTCTTT
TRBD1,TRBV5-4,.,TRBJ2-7,CASSLLVQGAGDEQYF,TGTGCCAGCAGCTTGTTGGTGCAGGGGGCCGGCGACGAGCAGTACTTC
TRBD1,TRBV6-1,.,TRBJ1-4,CASSELPGGSEKLFF,TGTGCCAGCAGTGAATTGCCAGGGGGGTCTGAAAAACTGTTTTTT
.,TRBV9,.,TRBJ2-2,CASSEAEAPRTGELFF,TGTGCCAGCAGCGAGGCGGAGGCTCCTCGCACCGGGGAGCTGTTTTTT
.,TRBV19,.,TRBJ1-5,CASSMSSGSTQPQHF,TGTGCCAGTAGTATGAGTTCAGGGAGCACTCAGCCCCAGCATTTT
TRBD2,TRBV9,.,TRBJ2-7,CASGRADSYEQYF,TGTGCCAGCGGGAGGGCCGACTCCTACGAGCAGTACTTC
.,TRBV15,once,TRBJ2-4,CATSRDVGSQRHIQYF,TGTGCCACCAGCAGAGATGTGGGGTCCCAACGGCACATTCAGTACTTC
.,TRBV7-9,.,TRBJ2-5,CASSLFDVYETQYF,TGTGCCAGCAGCTTATTCGACGTGTACGAGACCCAGTACTTC
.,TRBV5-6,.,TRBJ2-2,CASSPENTGELFF,TGTGCCAGCAGCCCAGAGAACACCGGGGAGCTGTTTTTT
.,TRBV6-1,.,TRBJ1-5,CATENGQPQHF,TGTGCCACAGAAAACGGTCAGCCCCAGCATTTT
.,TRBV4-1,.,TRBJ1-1,CASSQKAAEMNTEAFF,TGCGCCAGCAGCCAAAAAGCAGCGGAGATGAACACTGAAGCTTTCTTT
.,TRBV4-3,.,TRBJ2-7,CASRPGQASYEQYF,TGCGCCAGCAGACCCGGCCAAGCCTCCTACGAGCAGTACTTC
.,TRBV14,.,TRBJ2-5,CASSLLGAQETQYF,TGTGCCAGCAGCCTCCTGGGCGCGCAAGAGACCCAGTACTTC
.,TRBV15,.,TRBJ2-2,CATSRDRPGRRVGLFF,TGTGCCACCAGCAGAGACCGACCAGGACGTAGGGTTGGGCTGTTTTTT
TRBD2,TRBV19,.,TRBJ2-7,CASSPSGRNAGEQYF,TGTGCCAGTAGTCCTAGCGGGAGAAATGCCGGCGAGCAGTACTTC
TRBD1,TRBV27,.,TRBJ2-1,CASSLLLGQGASLDEQFF,TGTGCCAGCAGTTTACTCCTGGGGCAGGGGGCTTCCTTGGATGAGCAGTTCTTC
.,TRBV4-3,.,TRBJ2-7,CASSQEGGPNYEQYF,TGCGCCAGCAGCCAAGAAGGGGGACCTAACTACGAGCAGTACTTC
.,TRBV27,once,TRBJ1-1,CASSPLGGTTEAFF,TGTGCCAGCAGTCCCTTGGGGGGGACGACTGAAGCTTTCTTT